The 10 T cell receptor beta chains below come from one sample, sequenced in a study of shared clonotypes between healthy human individuals. Sequencing was performed with immunoSEQ multiplex PCR; in TCRdb, only in-frame clones are kept and a portion is missing. The table lists about 2.4 million clones, roughly 93% of them singletons. Sequencing input: naive CD4+ T cells from PBMCs. As for subset: CD45RA+ positively selected. Receptors originate from a man between 18 and 29 years old in good health. Some clones in this sample may be carry-over from other donors' samples.

The rearrangement joins TRBV29-1 to TRBJ1-3; D not certain. Trimming took off 5 bases at V and 0 bases at J, with 5 bases between the two ends. The CDR3 loop spans 12 amino acids. The V gene's germline CDR1 is SQVTM and CDR2 ANQGSEA. The CDR3 sequence: CSVNHSGNTIYF. The CDR3 nucleotides are TGCAGCGTTAATCACTCTGGAAACACCATATATTTT.

V usage is TRBV10-2 and J usage is TRBJ2-7; 7 bases fit TRBD1. The junction had 6 bases not matched to a gene; V was cut back by 2 bases and J by 2 bases. Germline V CDR1 and CDR2: WSHSY, SAAADI. CDR3 length equals 15 residues. The CDR3 loop is CASSEAPQGAYEQYF. CDR3 DNA sequence: TGCGCCAGCAGTGAGGCGCCCCAGGGGGCCTACGAGCAGTACTTC.

J is TRBJ1-4 and V is TRBV5-6; 9 bases line up with TRBD1. Germline lookup yields CDR1 SGHDT and CDR2 YYEEEE. The CDR3 has 15 amino acids. V shed 3 bases and J 4 bases; nucleotides not matched to a gene: 4. Written as DNA, the CDR3 is TGTGCCAGCAGCTCCCGGGACAGGGATAATGAAAAACTGTTTTTT. This sequence encodes CASSSRDRDNEKLFF.

About this clone: Other nucleotide sequences from this sample produce the same CDR3. The J gene is TRBJ2-7, the V gene TRBV28, with no clear D. Per germline, CDR1 MDHEN and CDR2 SYDVKM. V was clipped by 1 base and J by 2 bases, with 12 bases between them. This CDR3 contains 15 residues. CDR3 sequence: CASSLFGTSPYEQYF. In DNA, the CDR3 is TGTGCCAGCAGTTTATTTGGCACCTCGCCCTACGAGCAGTACTTC.

Concerning this clone itself: The same CDR3 arises from other DNA sequences in this sample as well. The CDR3 nucleotides are TGCAGCGTTGAAGGGGGCGCGGATGGCTACACCTTC. This translates into CSVEGGADGYTF. The chain joins TRBV29-1 to TRBJ1-2, with D possibly TRBD1 on 5 matching bases. The CDR3 consists of 12 residues. Germline loops: CDR1 SQVTM, CDR2 ANQGSEA. Trimming left V 1 base short and J 6 bases short, with 9 bases between.

The chain carries TRBV9 and TRBJ2-5; tentative D call: TRBD2 (6 bases). In germline, CDR1 is SGDLS, CDR2 YYNGEE. The V gene lost 0 bases and the J gene lost 4 bases, with 13 bases spanning the gap. This CDR3 has 15 residues. The CDR3 reads CASSVDSGEGETQYF. The CDR3 DNA reads as TGTGCCAGCAGCGTAGATAGCGGAGAGGGAGAGACCCAGTACTTC.

The CDR3 region has the DNA TGTGCCAGTAGTTTCCGGATGTATGGCTACACCTTC. Translating it yields CASSFRMYGYTF. The J gene is TRBJ1-2, the V gene TRBV19; D unclear. The V gene lost 5 bases and the J gene lost 5 bases, with 9 bases spanning the gap. The CDR3 runs 12 residues. Germline V gives CDR1 LNHDA, CDR2 SQIVND (reference sequence).

This chain uses TRBV19 with TRBJ2-2; the D is unclear. Germline V gene sequence: CDR1 LNHDA, CDR2 SQIVND (reference sequence). The CDR3 has 12 residues. Trimming removed 9 bases from V and 3 bases from J, with 8 bases in between. In nucleotides, the CDR3 is TGTGCCAGGACCCACTACACCGGGGAGCTGTTTTTT. Encoded protein: CARTHYTGELFF.

This clone was counted between two and nine times. The identical CDR3 is also encoded by other nucleotide sequences in the sample. The rearrangement uses TRBV27 and TRBJ1-1; D is unclear. This CDR3 is built from 13 residues. CDR1 and CDR2 (germline): MNHEY, SMNVEV (reference sequence). Trimming shortened V by 1 base and J by 1 base, and 4 bases separated the two germline ends. The CDR3 spells CASSLWGNTEAFF. The CDR3 nucleotides read TGTGCCAGCAGTTTATGGGGGAACACTGAAGCTTTCTTT.

The genes are TRBV7-3 and TRBJ2-3, with 9 bases that match TRBD2. The CDR3 has 17 amino acids. Germline trimming cut 2 bases from V and 1 base from J; bases unmatched to any gene: 7. The V gene's germline CDR1 is SGHTA and CDR2 FQGTGA. CDR3: CASSLGLAGSGTDTQYF. DNA for the CDR3: TGTGCCAGCAGCTTAGGCCTAGCGGGATCAGGCACAGATACGCAGTATTTT.